The clone carrying this T cell receptor beta chain showed up many times. The antigen is unknown. This sample is drawn from a study of T cells in Graves' hyperthyroidism and ophthalmopathy. Study-wide points: Ophthalmopathy onset followed model prediction by a median about six months. Also found in blood were most expanded thyroid clonotypes above 0.001.

Germline V CDR1 and CDR2: SQVTM, ANQGSEA. This CDR3 contains 12 residues. The J segment lost 6 bases and the V segment lost 7 bases, leaving 9 bases of the junction unmatched. TCR beta CDR3 sequences were amplified from RNA transcripts. HTBI primers drove first-round RT-PCR of the TCR CDR3. TCRdb re-derived calls from the multiplex PCR reads in MiXCR, one entry per CDR3 protein. The profile shows around 360,000 distinct CDR3 sequences, approximately 16% of them singletons. Uncontrolled infection, other autoimmune disease, pregnancy or lactation led to exclusion. The sample consisted of blood. The chain employs TRBV29-1 and TRBJ2-7, with 7 nucleotides matching TRBD2. This TCR was sampled from a woman aged 60 to 75 with Graves' ophthalmopathy. The CDR3 loop is CSAELTGGEQYF. CDR3 nucleotides: TGCAGCGCAGAATTGACGGGAGGCGAGCAGTACTTC.